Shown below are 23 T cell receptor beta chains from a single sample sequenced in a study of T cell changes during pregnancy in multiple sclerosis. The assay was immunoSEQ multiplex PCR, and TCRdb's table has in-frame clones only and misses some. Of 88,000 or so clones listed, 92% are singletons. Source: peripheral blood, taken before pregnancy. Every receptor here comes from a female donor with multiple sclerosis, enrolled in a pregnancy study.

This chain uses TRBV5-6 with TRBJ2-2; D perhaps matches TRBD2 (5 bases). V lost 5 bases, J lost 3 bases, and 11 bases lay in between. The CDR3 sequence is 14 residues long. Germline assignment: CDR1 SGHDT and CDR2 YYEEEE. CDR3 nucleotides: TGTGCCAGCAGTCGGGGATTTGACACCGGGGAGCTGTTTTTT. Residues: CASSRGFDTGELFF.

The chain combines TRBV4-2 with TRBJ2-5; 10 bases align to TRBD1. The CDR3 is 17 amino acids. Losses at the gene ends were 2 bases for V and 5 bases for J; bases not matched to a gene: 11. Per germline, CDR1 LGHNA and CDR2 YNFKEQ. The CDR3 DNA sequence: TGTGCCAGCAGCCAACTCGGCCGGGACAGGGGTTGGGAGACCCAGTACTTC. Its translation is CASSQLGRDRGWETQYF.

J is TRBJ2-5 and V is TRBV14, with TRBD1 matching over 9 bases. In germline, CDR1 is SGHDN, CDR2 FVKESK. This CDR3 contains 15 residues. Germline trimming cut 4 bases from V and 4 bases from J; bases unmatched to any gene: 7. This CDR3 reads CASSLRGTGRETQYF. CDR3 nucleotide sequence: TGTGCCAGCAGCCTACGGGGGACAGGGAGAGAGACCCAGTACTTC. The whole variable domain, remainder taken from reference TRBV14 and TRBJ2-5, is EAGVTQFPSHSVIEKGQTVTLRCDPISGHDNLYWYRRVMGKEIKFLLHFVKESKQDESGMPNNRFLAERTGGTYSTLKVQPAELEDSGVYFCASSLRGTGRETQYFGPGTRLLVL.

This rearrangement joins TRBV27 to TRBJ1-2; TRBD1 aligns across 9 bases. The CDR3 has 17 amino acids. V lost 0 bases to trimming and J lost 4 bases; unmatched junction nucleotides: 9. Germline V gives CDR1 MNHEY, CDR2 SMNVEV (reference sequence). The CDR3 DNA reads TGTGCCAGCAGTTTATCCGGGACAGGGTTCGGGGCCTATGGCTACACCTTC. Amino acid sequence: CASSLSGTGFGAYGYTF.

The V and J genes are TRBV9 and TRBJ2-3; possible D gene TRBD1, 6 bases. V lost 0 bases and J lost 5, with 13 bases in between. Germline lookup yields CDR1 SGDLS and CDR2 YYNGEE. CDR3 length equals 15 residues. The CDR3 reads CASSVDPGAKDTQYF. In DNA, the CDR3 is TGTGCCAGCAGCGTAGACCCAGGGGCTAAAGATACGCAGTATTTT.

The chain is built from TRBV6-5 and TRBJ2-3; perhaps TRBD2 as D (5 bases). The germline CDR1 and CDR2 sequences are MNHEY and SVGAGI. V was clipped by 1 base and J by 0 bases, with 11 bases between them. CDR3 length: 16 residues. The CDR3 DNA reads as TGTGCCAGCAGTTACTTTCCAGCGGCTAGCACAGATACGCAGTATTTT. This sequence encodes CASSYFPAASTDTQYF.

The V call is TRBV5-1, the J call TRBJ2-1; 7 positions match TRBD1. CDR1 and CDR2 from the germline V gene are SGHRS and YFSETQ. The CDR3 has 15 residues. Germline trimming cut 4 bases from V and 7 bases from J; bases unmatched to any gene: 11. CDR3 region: CASSEMQGVRNEQFF. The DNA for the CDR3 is TGCGCCAGCAGCGAGATGCAGGGGGTTCGGAATGAGCAGTTCTTC.

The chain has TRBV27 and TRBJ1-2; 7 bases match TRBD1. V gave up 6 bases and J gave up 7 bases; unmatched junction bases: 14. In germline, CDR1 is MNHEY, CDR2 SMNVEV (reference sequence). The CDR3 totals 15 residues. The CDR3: CASSPSGRQGRGYTF. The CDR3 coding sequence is TGTGCCAGCAGCCCATCGGGACGACAGGGTCGTGGCTACACCTTC.

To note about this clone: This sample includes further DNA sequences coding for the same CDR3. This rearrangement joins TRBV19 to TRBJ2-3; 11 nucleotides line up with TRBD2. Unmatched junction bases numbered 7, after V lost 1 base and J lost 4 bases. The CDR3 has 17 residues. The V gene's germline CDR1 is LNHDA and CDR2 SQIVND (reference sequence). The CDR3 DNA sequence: TGTGCCAGTAGTATAGGTACTAGCGGGAGCAGGGCAGATACGCAGTATTTT. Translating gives CASSIGTSGSRADTQYF. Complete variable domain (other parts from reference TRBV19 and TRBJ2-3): DGGITQSPKYLFRKEGQNVTLSCEQNLNHDAMYWYRQDPGQGLRLIYYSQIVNDFQKGDIAEGYSVSREKKESFPLTVTSAQKNPTAFYLCASSIGTSGSRADTQYFGPGTRLTVL.

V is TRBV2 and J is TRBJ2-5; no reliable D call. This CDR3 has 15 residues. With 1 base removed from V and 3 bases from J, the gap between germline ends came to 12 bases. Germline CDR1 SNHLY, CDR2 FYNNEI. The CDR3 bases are TGTGCCAGCAGTGAAGGAGAACCAAAGAAAGAGACCCAGTACTTC. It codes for CASSEGEPKKETQYF.

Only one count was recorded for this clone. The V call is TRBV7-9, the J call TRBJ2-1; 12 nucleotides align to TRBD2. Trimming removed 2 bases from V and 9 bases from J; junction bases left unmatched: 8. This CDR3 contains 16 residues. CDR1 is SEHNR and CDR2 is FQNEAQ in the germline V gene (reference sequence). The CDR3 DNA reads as TGTGCCAGCAGCTTAAACAGAGGACTAGCGGGATTTGAGCAGTTCTTC. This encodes CASSLNRGLAGFEQFF.

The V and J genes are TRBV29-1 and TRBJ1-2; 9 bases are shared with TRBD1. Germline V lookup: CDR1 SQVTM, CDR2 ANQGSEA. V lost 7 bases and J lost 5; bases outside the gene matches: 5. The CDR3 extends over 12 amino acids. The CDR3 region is CSALGQGYGYTF. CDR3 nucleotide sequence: TGCAGCGCCCTGGGACAGGGTTATGGCTACACCTTC.

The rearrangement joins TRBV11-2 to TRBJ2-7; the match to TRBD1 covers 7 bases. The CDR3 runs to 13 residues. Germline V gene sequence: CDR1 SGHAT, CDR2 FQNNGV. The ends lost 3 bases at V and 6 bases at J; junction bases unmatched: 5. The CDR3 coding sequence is TGTGCCAGCAGCTTCGGGACAGACTTCGAGCAGTACTTC. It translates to CASSFGTDFEQYF.

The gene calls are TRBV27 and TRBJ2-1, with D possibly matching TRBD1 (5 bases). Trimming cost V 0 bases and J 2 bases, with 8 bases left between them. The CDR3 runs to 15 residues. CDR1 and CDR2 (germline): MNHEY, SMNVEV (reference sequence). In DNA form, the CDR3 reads TGTGCCAGCAGTTTATCAGGGGCTACCTACAATGAGCAGTTCTTC. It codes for CASSLSGATYNEQFF.

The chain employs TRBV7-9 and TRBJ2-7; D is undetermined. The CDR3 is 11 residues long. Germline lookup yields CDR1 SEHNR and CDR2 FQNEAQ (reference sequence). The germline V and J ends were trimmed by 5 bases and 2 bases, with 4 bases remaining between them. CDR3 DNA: TGTGCCAGCAGCCTAACCTACGAGCAGTACTTC. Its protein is CASSLTYEQYF.

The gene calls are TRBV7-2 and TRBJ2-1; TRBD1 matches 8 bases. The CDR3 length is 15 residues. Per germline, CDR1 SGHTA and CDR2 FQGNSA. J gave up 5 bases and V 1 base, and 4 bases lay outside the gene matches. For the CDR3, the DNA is TGTGCCAGCAGCTTAGGGCAGGGGGCTAACAATGAGCAGTTCTTC. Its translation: CASSLGQGANNEQFF.

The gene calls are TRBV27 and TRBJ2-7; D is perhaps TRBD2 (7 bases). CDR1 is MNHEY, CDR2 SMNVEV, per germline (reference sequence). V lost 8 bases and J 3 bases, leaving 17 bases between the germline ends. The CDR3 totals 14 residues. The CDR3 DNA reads TGTGCCAGCGGGGCGTTGGGAGGGGGCTACGAGCAGTACTTC. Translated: CASGALGGGYEQYF.

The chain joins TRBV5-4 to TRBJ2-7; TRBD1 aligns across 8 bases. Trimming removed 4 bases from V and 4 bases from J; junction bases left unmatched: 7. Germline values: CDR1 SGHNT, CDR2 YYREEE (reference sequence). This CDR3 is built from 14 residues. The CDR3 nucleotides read TGTGCCAGCAGCCCCGGGACAGGAAGTTACGAGCAGTACTTC. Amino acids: CASSPGTGSYEQYF.

The CDR3 DNA is TGTGCCAGCAGCTTAGAACTATATGAGCAGTTCTTC. This translates into CASSLELYEQFF. This chain connects TRBV7-9 to TRBJ2-1, with D unresolved. CDR1 is SEHNR and CDR2 is FQNEAQ in the germline V gene (reference sequence). The CDR3 has 12 residues. V was trimmed by 1 base and J by 8 bases, leaving 6 bases between them.

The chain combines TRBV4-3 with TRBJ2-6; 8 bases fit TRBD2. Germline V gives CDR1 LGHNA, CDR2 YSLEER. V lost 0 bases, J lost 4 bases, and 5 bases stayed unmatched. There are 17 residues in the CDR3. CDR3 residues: CASSQDAGGFGANVLTF. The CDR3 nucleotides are TGCGCCAGCAGCCAAGATGCGGGGGGCTTCGGGGCCAACGTCCTGACTTTC.

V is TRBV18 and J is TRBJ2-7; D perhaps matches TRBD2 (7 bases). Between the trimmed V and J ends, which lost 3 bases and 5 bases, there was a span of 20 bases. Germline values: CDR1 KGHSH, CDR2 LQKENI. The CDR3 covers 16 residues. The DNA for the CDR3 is TGTGCCAGCTCACCGGGTGGGGGGGCGCGAGGCGACGAGCAGTACTTC. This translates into CASSPGGGARGDEQYF.

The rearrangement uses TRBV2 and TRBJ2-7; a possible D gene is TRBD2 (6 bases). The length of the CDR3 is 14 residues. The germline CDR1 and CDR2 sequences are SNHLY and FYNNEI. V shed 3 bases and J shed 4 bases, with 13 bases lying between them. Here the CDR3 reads CASSDREVEYEQYF. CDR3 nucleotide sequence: TGTGCCAGCAGTGACAGGGAGGTAGAGTACGAGCAGTACTTC.

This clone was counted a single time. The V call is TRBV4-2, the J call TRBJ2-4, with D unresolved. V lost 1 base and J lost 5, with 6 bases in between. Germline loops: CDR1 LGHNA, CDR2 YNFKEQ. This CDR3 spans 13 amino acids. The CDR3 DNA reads TGTGCCAGCAGCCAAGTTCGAGAAAACATTCAGTACTTC. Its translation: CASSQVRENIQYF.